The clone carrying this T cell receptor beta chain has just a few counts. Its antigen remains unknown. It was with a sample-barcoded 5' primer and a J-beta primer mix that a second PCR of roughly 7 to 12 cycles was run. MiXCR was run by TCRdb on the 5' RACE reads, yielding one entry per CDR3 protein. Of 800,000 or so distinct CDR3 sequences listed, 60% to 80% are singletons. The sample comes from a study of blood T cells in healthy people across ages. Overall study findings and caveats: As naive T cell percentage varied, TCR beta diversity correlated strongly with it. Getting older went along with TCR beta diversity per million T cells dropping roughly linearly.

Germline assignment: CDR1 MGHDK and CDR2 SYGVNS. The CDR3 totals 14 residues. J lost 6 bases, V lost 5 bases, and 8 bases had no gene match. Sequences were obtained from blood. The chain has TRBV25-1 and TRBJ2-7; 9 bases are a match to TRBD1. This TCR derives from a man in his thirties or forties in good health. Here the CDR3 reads CASSTGQGLGEQYF. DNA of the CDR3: TGTGCCAGCAGTACGGGACAGGGTCTGGGCGAGCAGTACTTC.